This T cell receptor beta chain was retrieved from a study of blood T cell repertoires in COVID-19. Looking at the study overall: The samples span acute and convalescent COVID-19 from the United States, Italy and Spain. Nucleic acid was either cDNA or gDNA, and it came from T cells, B-cell-depleted T cells, or PBMCs.

As handled by the study authors: How many nucleated cells were present was estimated from reference gene primer amplification. The data were produced by immunoSEQ multiplex PCR, yet TCRdb's version contains in-frame clones alone and is incomplete. That table furnishes V, J and clone size, whereas the DNA furnished D and trimming. There are more than 150,000 clones in the sample; about 88% occur only once, and 0.99% lies in the top ten. CDR3 length: 19 amino acids. The V and J ends lost 4 bases and 0 bases, in that order; junction bases with no gene match: 9. Looked up from germline, CDR1 is SGHVS and CDR2 is FNYEAQ.

This sequence joins TRBV7-6 and TRBJ2-1, with TRBD2 matching over 13 bases. This receptor was taken from a man aged 18 to 29 with acute or convalescent COVID-19. Sequenced sample: peripheral blood. Here the CDR3 reads CASSSRLAGGRSSYNEQFF. The CDR3 coding sequence is TGTGCCAGCAGCTCGCGACTAGCGGGGGGCCGAAGCTCCTACAATGAGCAGTTCTTC.